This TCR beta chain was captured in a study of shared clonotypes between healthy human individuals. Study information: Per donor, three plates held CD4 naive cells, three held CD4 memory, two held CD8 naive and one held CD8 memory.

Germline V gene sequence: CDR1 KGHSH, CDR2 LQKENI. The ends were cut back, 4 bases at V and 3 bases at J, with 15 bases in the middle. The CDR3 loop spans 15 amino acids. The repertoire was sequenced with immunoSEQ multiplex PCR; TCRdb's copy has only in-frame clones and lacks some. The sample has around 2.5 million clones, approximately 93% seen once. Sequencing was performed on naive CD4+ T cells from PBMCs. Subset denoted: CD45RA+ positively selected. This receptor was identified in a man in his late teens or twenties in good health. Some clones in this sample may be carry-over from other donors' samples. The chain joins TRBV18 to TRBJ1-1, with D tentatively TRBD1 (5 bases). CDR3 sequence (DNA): TGTGCCAGCTCACTGAGCAGTGGGGCCGACACTGAAGCTTTCTTT. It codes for CASSLSSGADTEAFF.